Presented here are 20 T cell receptor beta chains from one specimen sequenced in a study of cytomegalovirus exposure and HLA in healthy donors. Researchers ran the PCR with 60 Vbeta and 13 Jbeta primers. Produced via immunoSEQ multiplex PCR; TCRdb's table is partial and in-frame only. The sample totals around 100,000 clones. The source material was PBMCs. The receptor set was obtained from a man aged 50 to 60 in good health and CMV-seronegative.

The rearrangement uses TRBV7-8 and TRBJ1-5, with 9 bases lining up with TRBD1. Germline V lookup: CDR1 SGHVS, CDR2 FQNEAQ. Trimming cost V 4 bases and J 5 bases; bases outside gene matches: 6. CDR3 length: 15 residues. CDR3 loop: CASSSGTGIDQPQHF. CDR3 DNA sequence: TGTGCCAGCAGCTCAGGGACAGGGATCGATCAGCCCCAGCATTTT.

This chain joins TRBV5-1 and TRBJ1-6; D perhaps matches TRBD1 (5 bases). CDR3 length: 14 residues. V lost 0 bases and J lost 8, with 9 bases in between. CDR1 and CDR2 (germline): SGHRS, YFSETQ. In DNA form, the CDR3 reads TGCGCCAGCAGCTTGGGCGGGACCGATTCACCCCTCCACTTT. This sequence encodes CASSLGGTDSPLHF.

The gene calls are TRBV7-3 and TRBJ2-3, with TRBD2 matching over 10 bases. Per germline, CDR1 SGHTA and CDR2 FQGTGA. The ends lost 5 bases at V and 4 bases at J; junction bases unmatched: 6. The CDR3 has 15 residues. Here the CDR3 DNA reads TGTGCCAGCAGCCTCGGACTAGCGGACGCAGATACGCAGTATTTT. It is translated as CASSLGLADADTQYF. Supplemented by reference TRBV7-3 and TRBJ2-3, the full variable domain reads GAGVSQTPSNKVTEKGKYVELRCDPISGHTALYWYRQSLGQGPEFLIYFQGTGAADDSGLPNDRFFAVRPEGSVSTLKIQRTERGDSAVYLCASSLGLADADTQYFGPGTRLTVL.

The rearrangement joins TRBV4-1 to TRBJ1-1, with 7 nucleotides matching TRBD1. V lost 0 bases, J lost 8 bases, and 9 bases stayed unmatched. This CDR3 spans 15 amino acids. Per germline, CDR1 MGHRA and CDR2 YSYEKL. The CDR3 bases are TGCGCCAGCAGCCAAGATTCTGGGACAGAAGAAGAAGCTTTCTTT. It specifies CASSQDSGTEEEAFF.

V and J are TRBV6-5 and TRBJ2-5, with D maybe TRBD1 (7 bases). The DNA end favors TRBJ2-7, so the J call may be wrong. Germline V gene sequence: CDR1 MNHEY, CDR2 SVGAGI. The CDR3 is made up of 15 amino acids. CDR3 coding DNA: TGTGCCAGCAGTCCGACAGGGACTTTCTCCTACGAGCAGTACTTC. Translation gives CASSPTGTFSYEQYF.

This chain links TRBV15 with TRBJ2-7, with 8 bases identical to TRBD2. CDR3 size: 17 residues. J lost 4 bases, V lost 3 bases, and 14 bases had no gene match. Germline-derived CDR1 and CDR2 are LNHNV and YYDKDF (reference sequence). CDR3 nucleotides: TGTGCCACCAGCAGTTCTGCGGGGGTAGCGGGGATGTACGAGCAGTACTTC. Its protein is CATSSSAGVAGMYEQYF.

The V and J genes are TRBV6-5 and TRBJ2-1, with 9 nucleotides matching TRBD2. The ends lost 0 bases at V and 6 bases at J; junction bases unmatched: 6. From germline, CDR1 is MNHEY and CDR2 SVGAGI. The CDR3 is made up of 16 amino acids. CDR3 nucleotides: TGTGCCAGCAGTTACTCCGGGACTAGCCCGCTCAATGAGCAGTTCTTC. Its protein product is CASSYSGTSPLNEQFF.

The chain employs TRBV7-3 and TRBJ2-6; 11 bases line up with TRBD1. The CDR3 spans 16 residues. CDR1 and CDR2 (germline): SGHTA, FQGTGA. V dropped 7 bases and J dropped 4; count of bases not matched to a gene: 6. CDR3 residues: CASTRDRGTGANVLTF. For the CDR3, the DNA is TGTGCCAGCACCCGGGACAGGGGGACCGGGGCCAACGTCCTGACTTTC.

In the case of this clone: The junction departs from germline at one end; a sequencing error may be responsible. The CDR3 is CASSLLGPGEQFF. The CDR3 DNA is TGTGCTAGCAGCCTCCTGGGCCCTGGTGAGCAGTTCTTC. This chain links TRBV7-7 with TRBJ2-1; the D is unclear. CDR3 size: 13 residues. Germline-derived CDR1 and CDR2 are SSHAT and FNYEAQ (reference sequence).

The CDR3 region is CASNYNPELEQYF. The CDR3 nucleotides read TGTGCCAGCAACTACAACCCGGAACTCGAGCAGTACTTC. This chain connects TRBV5-4 to TRBJ2-7; D not certain. CDR1 SGHNT and CDR2 YYREEE come from the germline V gene (reference sequence). Trimming removed 6 bases from V and 6 bases from J, with 16 bases in between. This CDR3 has 13 amino acids.

The genes are TRBV7-2 and TRBJ1-5, with 9 bases aligning to TRBD1. The junction had 4 bases not matched to a gene; V was cut back by 5 bases and J by 5 bases. This CDR3 comprises 14 residues. Germline V gene lookup returns CDR1 SGHTA and CDR2 FQGNSA. Here the CDR3 reads CASSRDRDDQPQHF. For the CDR3, the DNA is TGTGCCAGCAGCCGGGACAGGGACGATCAGCCCCAGCATTTT.

The chain combines TRBV11-2 with TRBJ1-1, with TRBD1 matching over 8 bases. CDR3 length: 17 amino acids. The V gene end was trimmed by 5 bases and the J gene end by 1 base; junction bases not matched to a gene: 12. Germline CDR1 and CDR2: SGHAT and FQNNGV. The CDR3 DNA follows: TGTGCCAGCAGCCCCGTGACAGGGGATCGTCGGAACACTGAAGCTTTCTTT. This codes for CASSPVTGDRRNTEAFF.

The V gene is TRBV6-5, the J gene TRBJ2-1; TRBD2 matches at 7 bases. Germline values: CDR1 MNHEY, CDR2 SVGAGI. With V trimmed by 6 bases and J by 0 bases, 5 bases remained unmatched. CDR3 length: 15 amino acids. CDR3 in amino acids: CASSRDYFSYNEQFF. The CDR3 bases are TGTGCCAGCAGCCGGGACTACTTCTCCTACAATGAGCAGTTCTTC.

The chain recombines TRBV19 with TRBJ2-2, with 7 bases identical to TRBD1. This CDR3 contains 13 residues. Germline CDR1 LNHDA, CDR2 SQIVND (reference sequence). V lost 5 bases, J lost 6 bases, and 3 bases stayed unmatched. The DNA for the CDR3 is TGTGCCAGTAGTCATCAGGGGGCCGGGGAGCTGTTTTTT. Its protein is CASSHQGAGELFF.

V and J are TRBV12-5 and TRBJ2-5; 7 nucleotides match TRBD2. The CDR3 spans 14 residues. From germline, CDR1 is LGHNT and CDR2 FRNRAP. Unmatched junction bases numbered 9, after V lost 7 bases and J lost 4 bases. The CDR3 DNA reads as TGTGCTAGTGCCGACGGGGGGATAGTAGAGACCCAGTACTTC. Translation: CASADGGIVETQYF. The full variable domain, completed using reference TRBV12-5 and TRBJ2-5, is DARVTQTPRHKVTEMGQEVTMRCQPILGHNTVFWYRQTMMQGLELLAYFRNRAPLDDSGMPKDRFSAEMPDATLATLKIQPSEPRDSAVYFCASADGGIVETQYFGPGTRLLVL.

V is TRBV5-1 and J is TRBJ1-2; TRBD1 agrees at 8 bases. The CDR3 is 15 amino acids. From germline, CDR1 is SGHRS and CDR2 YFSETQ. With 4 bases clipped from V and 4 bases from J, the junction kept 9 bases outside the gene matches. The CDR3 nucleotides read TGCGCCAGCAGCCCTTTTGGGACAGGCTTCTATGGCTACACCTTC. As protein: CASSPFGTGFYGYTF.

V usage is TRBV12-2 and J usage is TRBJ2-7; TRBD1 is the table's D call, not checked against the DNA. TRBV12-2 corresponds to a pseudogene. The CDR3 sequence is 14 residues long. DNA of the CDR3: TGTGCAAGTCGCAATGGACAGGGCGCGCACGAGCAGTACTTC. It translates to CASRNGQGAHEQYF.

The V call is TRBV18, the J call TRBJ1-2; no definite D call. Trimming took 0 bases from V and 4 from J, leaving 15 bases between them. This CDR3 is built from 16 residues. Germline CDR1 KGHSH, CDR2 LQKENI. CDR3 in DNA: TGTGCCAGCTCACCACCGGGGAGCCAGCTGGTCTATGGCTACACCTTC. Amino acids: CASSPPGSQLVYGYTF. Supplemented by reference TRBV18 and TRBJ1-2, the full variable domain reads NAGVMQNPRHLVRRRGQEARLRCSPMKGHSHVYWYRQLPEEGLKFMVYLQKENIIDESGMPKERFSAEFPKEGPSILRIQQVVRGDSAAYFCASSPPGSQLVYGYTFGSGTRLTVV.

CDR3 DNA: TGTGCCAGCAGCCAAGGGGGGCAGGGTAGCACAGATACGCAGTATTTT. Translating gives CASSQGGQGSTDTQYF. The genes are TRBV4-2 and TRBJ2-3; the D gene is possibly TRBD1 (6 bases). Looked up from germline, CDR1 is LGHNA and CDR2 is YNFKEQ. The V end lost 1 base, the J end lost 0 bases, and 11 bases lay between the germline ends. The length of the CDR3 is 16 residues.

This chain connects TRBV4-3 to TRBJ2-5; D possibly corresponds to TRBD1 (6 bases). The CDR3 covers 15 residues. Trimming took 0 bases from V and 3 from J, leaving 11 bases between them. Per germline, CDR1 LGHNA and CDR2 YSLEER. The CDR3 here is CASSQDRWTEETQYF. The CDR3 DNA is TGCGCCAGCAGCCAAGATAGGTGGACAGAAGAGACCCAGTACTTC.